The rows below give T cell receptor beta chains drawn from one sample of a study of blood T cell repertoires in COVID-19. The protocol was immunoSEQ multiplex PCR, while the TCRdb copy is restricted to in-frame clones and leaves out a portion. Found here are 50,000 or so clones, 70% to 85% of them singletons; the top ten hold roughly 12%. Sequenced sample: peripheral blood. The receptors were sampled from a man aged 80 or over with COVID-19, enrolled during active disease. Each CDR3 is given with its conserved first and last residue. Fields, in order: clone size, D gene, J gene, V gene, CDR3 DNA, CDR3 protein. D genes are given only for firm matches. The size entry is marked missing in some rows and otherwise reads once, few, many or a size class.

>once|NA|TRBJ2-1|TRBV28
TGTGCCAGCAGAACTAACAATGAGCAGTTCTTC
CASRTNNEQFF
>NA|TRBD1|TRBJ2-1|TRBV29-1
TGCAGCGTTAAGAACCGGGACAGTTCGTACAATGAGCAGTTCTTC
CSVKNRDSSYNEQFF
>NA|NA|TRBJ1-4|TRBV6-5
TGTGCCAGCAGTTACTCGGGGGAGGGGTACGAAAAACTGTTTTTT
CASSYSGEGYEKLFF
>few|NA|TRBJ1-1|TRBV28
TGTGCCAGCAATTACATGAACACTGAAGCTTTCTTT
CASNYMNTEAFF
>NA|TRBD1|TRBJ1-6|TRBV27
TGTGCCAGCAGTCCCCGGACCCAGGGGGCTTCACCCCTCCACTTT
CASSPRTQGASPLHF
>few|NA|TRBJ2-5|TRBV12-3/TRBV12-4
TGTGCCAGCATCCTAGGAACGGAGGAGACCCAGTACTTC
CASILGTEETQYF
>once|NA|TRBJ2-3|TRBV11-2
TGTGCCAGCAGCTTGCGGGGAGACACAGATACGCAGTATTTT
CASSLRGDTDTQYF
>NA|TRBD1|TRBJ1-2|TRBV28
TGTGCCAGCAGTTTAGAGACAGGGGGCCTTGTGGGTTATGGCTACACCTTC
CASSLETGGLVGYGYTF
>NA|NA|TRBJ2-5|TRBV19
TGTGCCAGTAGTATAGGGGTGGGGCAGACCCAGTACTTC
CASSIGVGQTQYF
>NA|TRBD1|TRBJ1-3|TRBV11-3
TGTGCCAGCAGCTATTCGACAGGGGCCCTCTGTCCTGGAAACACCATATATTTT
CASSYSTGALCPGNTIYF
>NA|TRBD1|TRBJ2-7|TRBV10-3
TGTGCCATCAGTGCGGCCGGGACAGGGGTCTCCTACGAGCAGTACTTC
CAISAAGTGVSYEQYF
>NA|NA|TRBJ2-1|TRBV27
TGTGCCAGCAGTTTAGTCAGGGGTGGTGAGCAGTTCTTC
CASSLVRGGEQFF
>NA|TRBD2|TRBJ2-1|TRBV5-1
TGCGCCAGCAGCTTGGTACTAGCGGGGGGGCGTTATAATGAGCAGTTCTTC
CASSLVLAGGRYNEQFF
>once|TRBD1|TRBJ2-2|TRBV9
TGTGCCAGCAGCGTAAAGGGGACAGCTCCCACCGGGGAGCTGTTTTTT
CASSVKGTAPTGELFF
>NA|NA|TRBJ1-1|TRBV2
TGTGCCAGTCTCATAGCGGGCACTGAAGCTTTCTTT
CASLIAGTEAFF